This TCR beta chain originates from a study of tumor-infiltrating lymphocytes in primary liver carcinoma. Overall study findings and caveats: Overlap between tumor regions exceeded overlap of tumor with adjacent tissue or blood. Found in all five tumor regions were only about 8-24% of top clones.

A constant-region primer primed TCR beta cDNA synthesis from roughly 520 ng of total RNA. Generation of the TCR beta libraries relied on three nested multiplex PCR rounds using slightly modified ARM-PCR. Each of the first two PCR rounds ran 9 to 11 cycles with TRBV1-TRBV30 forward and C-beta reverse primers. MiXCR was run by TCRdb on the multiplex PCR reads, yielding one entry per CDR3 protein. The sample contains about 33,000 distinct CDR3 sequences, 60% to 85% of which appear only once. Starting material for RNA and DNA co-extraction consisted of about 17-34 mg of unsorted bulk tissue. This CDR3 comprises 15 residues. Germline CDR1 is MNHNY and CDR2 is SVGAGI (reference sequence). This clonotype was observed a single time. What it binds is unknown. One end of the junction fails to match germline, which may point to a read error.

The specimen was liver tumor tissue from sampling region 5. As for subset: tumor region T5, tumor centre. The chain joins TRBV6-6 to TRBJ2-1; TRBD1 or TRBD2 may be the D gene (5 bases each). The sequence was collected from a man aged 35-49 years with primary liver carcinoma and hepatitis B virus infection. The CDR3 bases are TGTGACAGCATTCATGGGACCTATACCTTAGATGAGCAGTTATTC. As protein: CDSIHGTYTLDEQLF.